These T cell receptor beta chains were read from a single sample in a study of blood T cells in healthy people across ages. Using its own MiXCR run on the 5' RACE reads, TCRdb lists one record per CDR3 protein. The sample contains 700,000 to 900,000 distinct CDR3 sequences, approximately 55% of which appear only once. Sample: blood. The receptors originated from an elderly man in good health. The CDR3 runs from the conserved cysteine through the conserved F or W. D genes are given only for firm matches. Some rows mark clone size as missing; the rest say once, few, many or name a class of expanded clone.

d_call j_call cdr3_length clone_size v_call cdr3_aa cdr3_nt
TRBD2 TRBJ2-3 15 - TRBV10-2 CASSPSPAGGPYAYF TGCGCCAGCAGTCCATCCCCAGCGGGAGGGCCCTACGCGTATTTT
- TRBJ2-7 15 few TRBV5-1 CASSLVAVSSYEQYF TGCGCCAGCAGCTTGGTGGCCGTAAGCTCCTACGAGCAGTACTTC
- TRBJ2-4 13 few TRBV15 CATSRDRSGIQYF TGTGCCACCAGCAGAGATCGGAGCGGTATTCAGTACTTC
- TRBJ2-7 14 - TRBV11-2 CASSLGRDSYEQYF TGTGCCAGCAGCTTGGGACGGGACTCCTACGAGCAGTACTTC
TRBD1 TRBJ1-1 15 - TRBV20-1 CSPMGQQGLNTEAFF TGCAGTCCGATGGGGCAACAGGGGTTGAACACTGAAGCTTTCTTT
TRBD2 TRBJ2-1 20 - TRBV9 CASSYRAPGLAGSGDNEQFF TGTGCCAGCAGCTACAGGGCCCCCGGACTAGCGGGGAGCGGGGACAATGAGCAGTTCTTC
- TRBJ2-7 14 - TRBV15 CATSRGGTAYEQYF TGTGCCACCAGCAGAGGCGGGACAGCTTACGAGCAGTACTTC
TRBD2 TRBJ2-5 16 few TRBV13 CASSLARLADQETQYF TGTGCCAGCAGCTTAGCTCGACTAGCGGATCAAGAGACCCAGTACTTC
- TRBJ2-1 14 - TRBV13 CASSPRLVIAEQFF TGTGCCAGCAGCCCCCGGTTAGTCATAGCTGAGCAGTTCTTC
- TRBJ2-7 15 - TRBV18 CASSPRVVGSYEQYF TGTGCCAGCTCACCCCGGGTGGTTGGCTCCTACGAGCAGTACTTC
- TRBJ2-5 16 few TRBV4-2 CASSQVRAEPQETQYF TGTGCCAGCAGCCAAGTCAGAGCGGAGCCTCAAGAGACCCAGTACTTC
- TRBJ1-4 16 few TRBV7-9 CASSLSVGGLNEKLFF TGTGCCAGCAGCTTATCCGTCGGCGGGCTAAATGAAAAACTGTTTTTT
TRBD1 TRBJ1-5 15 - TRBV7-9 CASSPQGAANQPQHF TGTGCCAGCAGCCCACAGGGGGCCGCTAATCAGCCCCAGCATTTT
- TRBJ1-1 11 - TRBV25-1 CATAGNTEAFF TGTGCCACGGCGGGGAACACTGAAGCTTTCTTT
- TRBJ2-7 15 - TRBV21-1 CASSPPPRAPYEQYF TGTGCCAGCAGCCCACCCCCTCGGGCCCCCTACGAGCAGTACTTC
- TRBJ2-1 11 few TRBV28 CASGVTGEQFF TGTGCCAGCGGGGTGACAGGTGAGCAGTTCTTC
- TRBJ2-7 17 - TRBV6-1 CASSASATGAGGYEQYF TGTGCCAGCAGTGCCTCGGCAACAGGAGCCGGCGGATACGAGCAGTACTTC
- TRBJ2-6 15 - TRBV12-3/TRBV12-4 CASSADSRGANVLTF TGTGCCAGCAGTGCCGACTCTAGGGGGGCCAACGTCCTGACTTTC
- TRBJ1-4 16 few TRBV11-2 CASSPIGGSFREKLFF TGTGCCAGCAGCCCTATTGGGGGAAGCTTCAGGGAAAAACTGTTTTTT
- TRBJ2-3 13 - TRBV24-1 CATSTTGYNEQYF TGTGCCACCAGTACGACAGGATACAATGAGCAGTATTTT
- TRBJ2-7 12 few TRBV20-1 CSAILGIYEQYF TGCAGTGCTATTTTGGGGATCTACGAGCAGTACTTC
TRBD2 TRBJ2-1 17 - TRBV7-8 CASTRMASGGSYNEQFF TGTGCCAGCACCCGAATGGCTAGCGGGGGCTCCTACAATGAGCAGTTCTTC
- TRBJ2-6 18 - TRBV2 CASSSRTPTRTGANVLTF TGTGCCAGCAGTTCCAGGACACCTACTAGAACTGGGGCCAACGTCCTGACTTTC
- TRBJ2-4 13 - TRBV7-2 CASSVSVKNIQYF TGTGCCAGCAGCGTCAGCGTCAAAAACATTCAGTACTTC
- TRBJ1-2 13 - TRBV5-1 CASSLENRAGYTF TGCGCCAGCAGCTTGGAGAACAGGGCTGGCTACACCTTC
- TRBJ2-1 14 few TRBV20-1 CSAVRLQTYNEQFF TGCAGTGCCGTAAGACTGCAAACCTACAATGAGCAGTTCTTC
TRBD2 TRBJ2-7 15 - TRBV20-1 CSARFTSGAAYEQYF TGCAGTGCTAGATTCACTAGCGGGGCCGCCTACGAGCAGTACTTC
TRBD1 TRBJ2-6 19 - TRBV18 CASSPRQDRGFSGANVLTF TGTGCCAGCTCACCACGTCAAGACAGGGGATTTTCTGGGGCCAACGTCCTGACTTTC
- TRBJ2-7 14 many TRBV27 CASSSWDLLEEQYF TGTGCCAGCAGTTCCTGGGACCTGCTAGAAGAGCAGTACTTC
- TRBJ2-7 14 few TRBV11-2 CASSLIVQSYEQYF TGTGCCAGCAGCTTAATCGTCCAGTCCTACGAGCAGTACTTC
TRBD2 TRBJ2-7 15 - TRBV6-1 CASSRDSGSVDEQYF TGTGCCAGCAGTCGGGATAGCGGGAGCGTCGACGAGCAGTACTTC
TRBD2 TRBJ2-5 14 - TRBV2 CASSERDYAPPSYF TGTGCCAGCAGTGAAAGGGACTATGCCCCCCCCTCGTACTTT
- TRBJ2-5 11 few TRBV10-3 CAISSQETQYF TGTGCCATCAGTTCTCAGGAGACCCAGTACTTC
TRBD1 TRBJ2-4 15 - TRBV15 CATSREDRGLGEQYF TGTGCCACCAGCAGAGAGGACAGGGGGCTCGGAGAGCAGTACTTC
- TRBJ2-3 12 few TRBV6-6 CASKPGPDTQYF TGTGCCAGCAAACCGGGACCAGATACGCAGTATTTT
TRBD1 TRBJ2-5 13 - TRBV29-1 CSVNTGGAETQYF TGCAGCGTGAATACAGGGGGCGCAGAGACCCAGTACTTC
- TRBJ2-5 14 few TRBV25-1 CATTADNYRETQYF TGTGCCACCACTGCCGACAATTATCGAGAGACCCAGTACTTC
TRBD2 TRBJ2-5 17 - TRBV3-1 CASSPLGSGRLMKTQYF TGTGCCAGCAGCCCCTTGGGTAGCGGGAGACTCATGAAGACCCAGTACTTC
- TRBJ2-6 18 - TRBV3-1 CASSPKGRALSGANVLTF TGTGCCAGCAGTCCTAAGGGCAGGGCCCTCTCTGGGGCCAACGTCCTGACTTTC
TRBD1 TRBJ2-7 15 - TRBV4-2 CASSQPGTGAYEQYF TGTGCCAGCAGCCAACCCGGGACAGGAGCCTACGAGCAGTACTTC
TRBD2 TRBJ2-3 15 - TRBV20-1 CSASPASGSTDTQYF TGCAGTGCTAGTCCCGCTAGCGGTAGTACAGATACGCAGTATTTT
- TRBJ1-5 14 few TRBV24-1 CATSDLGPIAAQHF TGTGCCACCAGTGATTTGGGACCGATCGCGGCCCAGCATTTT
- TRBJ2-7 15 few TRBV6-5 CASTPAGLGSYEQYF TGTGCCAGCACCCCGGCGGGACTGGGATCCTACGAGCAGTACTTC
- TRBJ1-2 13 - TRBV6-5 CASMRARNYGYTF TGTGCCAGCATGAGGGCCAGGAACTATGGCTACACCTTC
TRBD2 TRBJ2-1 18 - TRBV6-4 CASSIHSGRAGKDNEQFF TGTGCCAGCAGTATTCATAGCGGGAGGGCCGGCAAGGACAATGAGCAGTTCTTC